The sequence of this T cell receptor beta chain was determined in a study of cytomegalovirus exposure and HLA in healthy donors. Study results and caveats: In a later analysis, at a false discovery rate of 0.05, 15,000 to 20,000 TCR beta sequences matched HLA alleles. In an earlier analysis, most TCR beta V segments were productive about 87% or about 30% of the time. The authors later linked a missense DCLRE1C variant to TCR beta V- and J-gene trimming. Differences between HLA loci emerged in a later analysis of TCR association rates, with DRB1 most and HLA-C fewest.

The PCR used 60 Vbeta and 13 Jbeta primers. Repertoires were generated with immunoSEQ multiplex PCR, while TCRdb's copy carries only in-frame clones and drops some. The repertoire holds roughly 240,000 clones, with around 80% as singletons. In regard to this clone: Its antigen is still unknown. One end of the junction does not line up with germline, which may come from a read error.

CDR3 length: 12 residues. Germline V lookup: CDR1 SEHNR, CDR2 FQNEAQ (reference sequence). Sequences were obtained from PBMCs. The chain employs TRBV7-9 and TRBJ1-1, with D unclear. The clonotype was recovered from a woman aged 40 to 50 in good health and CMV-seropositive. The chain's CDR3 is CSSSQGSPGAFF. Here the CDR3 DNA reads TGTTCCAGCAGCCAAGGATCGCCGGGAGCTTTCTTT. Variable domain in full (rest from reference TRBV7-9 and TRBJ1-1): DTGVSQNPRHKITKRGQNVTFRCDPISEHNRLYWYRQTLGQGPEFLTYFQNEAQLEKSRLLSDRFSAERPKGSFSTLEIQRTEQGDSAMYLCSSSQGSPGAFFGQGTRLTVV.